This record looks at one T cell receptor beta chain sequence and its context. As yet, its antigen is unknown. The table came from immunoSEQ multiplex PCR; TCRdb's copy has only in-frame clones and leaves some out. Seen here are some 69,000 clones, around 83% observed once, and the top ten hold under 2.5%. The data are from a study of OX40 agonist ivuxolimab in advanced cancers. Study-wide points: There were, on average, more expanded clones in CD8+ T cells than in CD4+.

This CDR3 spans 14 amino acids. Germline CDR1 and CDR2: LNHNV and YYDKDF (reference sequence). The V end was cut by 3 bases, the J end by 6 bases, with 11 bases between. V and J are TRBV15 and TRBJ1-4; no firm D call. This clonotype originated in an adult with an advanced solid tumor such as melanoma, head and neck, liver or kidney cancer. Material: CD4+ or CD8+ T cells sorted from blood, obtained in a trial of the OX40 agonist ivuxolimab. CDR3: CATSSSTGYEKLFF. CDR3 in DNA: TGTGCCACCAGCAGCAGTACGGGGTATGAAAAACTGTTTTTT.